The rows below give T cell receptor beta chains drawn from one sample of a study of CD8 T cells in ankylosing spondylitis. One entry per CDR3 protein, called by TCRdb with MiXCR from the 5' RACE reads. In the table there are under 850,000 distinct CDR3 sequences, roughly 20% of which are singletons. Sequencing used blood, either unsorted or a sorted T cell fraction (not recorded which). The source is a male donor with ankylosing spondylitis. CDR3s include the opening cysteine and the closing phenylalanine or tryptophan. Each record gives: V gene, J gene, clone size, D gene, CDR3 DNA, CDR3 protein. D genes are given only for firm matches. Size values are once, few and many counts, or a class for expanded clones, and some rows have none.

v_gene: TRBV12-3/TRBV12-4; j_gene: TRBJ2-1; abundance: few; d_gene: NA; CDR3nt: TGTGCCAGCAGTTTAGCTGTTGCGAGACTCCACAATGAGCAGTTCTTC; CDR3aa: CASSLAVARLHNEQFF
v_gene: TRBV6-5; j_gene: TRBJ2-7; abundance: NA; d_gene: TRBD2; CDR3nt: TGTGCCAGCAGTTACGATCGGGGGGCCTACGAGCAGTACTTC; CDR3aa: CASSYDRGAYEQYF
v_gene: TRBV6-1; j_gene: TRBJ2-7; abundance: NA; d_gene: TRBD2; CDR3nt: TGTGCCAGCCGGCCGGGACTAGCGGGAGTCGAGCAGTACTTC; CDR3aa: CASRPGLAGVEQYF
v_gene: TRBV18; j_gene: TRBJ2-4; abundance: NA; d_gene: TRBD2; CDR3nt: TGTGCCAGCTCACCGGTTCTAGCGGTCTTTTCCAAAAACATTCAGTACTTC; CDR3aa: CASSPVLAVFSKNIQYF
v_gene: TRBV5-1; j_gene: TRBJ2-2; abundance: NA; d_gene: NA; CDR3nt: TGCGCCAGCCCCCCAGCGAACACCGGGGAGCTGTTTTTT; CDR3aa: CASPPANTGELFF
v_gene: TRBV11-2; j_gene: TRBJ1-3; abundance: NA; d_gene: NA; CDR3nt: TGTGCCAGCAGCTCGACAGTGAACTCTGGAAACACCATATATTTT; CDR3aa: CASSSTVNSGNTIYF
v_gene: TRBV5-6; j_gene: TRBJ2-2; abundance: few; d_gene: TRBD1; CDR3nt: TGTGCCAGCAGCTCCGACAGGGGATGGGAGCTGTTTTTT; CDR3aa: CASSSDRGWELFF
v_gene: TRBV28; j_gene: TRBJ1-5; abundance: few; d_gene: NA; CDR3nt: TGTGCCAGCAGAGCTGGGGCCAGGGACTATCAGCCCCAGCATTTT; CDR3aa: CASRAGARDYQPQHF
v_gene: TRBV20-1; j_gene: TRBJ2-7; abundance: few; d_gene: TRBD2; CDR3nt: TGCAGTGCCCAGAGACTAGCGGAACTTTACGAGCAGTACTTC; CDR3aa: CSAQRLAELYEQYF
v_gene: TRBV12-3/TRBV12-4; j_gene: TRBJ1-3; abundance: NA; d_gene: TRBD1; CDR3nt: TGTGCCAGCAGTTTAGTGGGGACAGGGGTTGGAAACACCATATATTTT; CDR3aa: CASSLVGTGVGNTIYF
v_gene: TRBV3-1; j_gene: TRBJ2-2; abundance: few; d_gene: NA; CDR3nt: TGTGCCAGCAGCCAGAGATCCCCGGGCCGCACCGGGGAGCTGTTTTTT; CDR3aa: CASSQRSPGRTGELFF
v_gene: TRBV12-3/TRBV12-4; j_gene: TRBJ2-7; abundance: NA; d_gene: NA; CDR3nt: TGTGCCAGCAGTTTAAATGAGGGTTCCTACGAGCAGTACTTC; CDR3aa: CASSLNEGSYEQYF
v_gene: TRBV9; j_gene: TRBJ2-1; abundance: NA; d_gene: NA; CDR3nt: TGTGCCAGCAGCCCCGGGCTTGATCGCCATGAGCAGTTCTTC; CDR3aa: CASSPGLDRHEQFF
v_gene: TRBV27; j_gene: TRBJ1-1; abundance: few; d_gene: NA; CDR3nt: TGTGCCAGCAGTTTATCGGGGCACCCTCCGGCTTTCTTT; CDR3aa: CASSLSGHPPAFF
v_gene: TRBV5-1; j_gene: TRBJ2-1; abundance: NA; d_gene: TRBD2; CDR3nt: TGCGCCAGCAGAGTGCCGGGACTAGCGGAGCAGTTCTTC; CDR3aa: CASRVPGLAEQFF
v_gene: TRBV6-5; j_gene: TRBJ2-7; abundance: few; d_gene: NA; CDR3nt: TGTGCCAGCAGTTACTCGATTCAAGCCGAGCAGTACTTC; CDR3aa: CASSYSIQAEQYF
v_gene: TRBV15; j_gene: TRBJ1-3; abundance: NA; d_gene: TRBD1; CDR3nt: TGTGCCACCAGCACCTGGGACAGGGATAGAAACACCATATATTTT; CDR3aa: CATSTWDRDRNTIYF
v_gene: TRBV13; j_gene: TRBJ2-7; abundance: NA; d_gene: NA; CDR3nt: TGTGCCAGCAGTTCAATTCAGGGACCGGCGGTCGAGCAGTACTTC; CDR3aa: CASSSIQGPAVEQYF
v_gene: TRBV27; j_gene: TRBJ1-2; abundance: few; d_gene: NA; CDR3nt: TGTGCCAGCAGTATGGACACCATTGGGGGATATGGCTACACCTTC; CDR3aa: CASSMDTIGGYGYTF
v_gene: TRBV29-1; j_gene: TRBJ2-7; abundance: few; d_gene: NA; CDR3nt: TGCAGCGTTGGTGGGGACTCCGTCGGCGAGCAGTACTTC; CDR3aa: CSVGGDSVGEQYF
v_gene: TRBV4-2; j_gene: TRBJ1-3; abundance: NA; d_gene: NA; CDR3nt: TGTGCCAGCAGCCAAGAAGGGGGAATTCCGGGAAACACCATATATTTT; CDR3aa: CASSQEGGIPGNTIYF
v_gene: TRBV20-1; j_gene: TRBJ2-7; abundance: few; d_gene: TRBD2; CDR3nt: TGCAGTGCCTTAAATGGCGGGAGGGCCACCTACGAGCAGTACTTC; CDR3aa: CSALNGGRATYEQYF
v_gene: TRBV18; j_gene: TRBJ2-7; abundance: few; d_gene: NA; CDR3nt: TGTGCCAGCTCACCTGACAGTAACTCCTACGAGCAGTACTTC; CDR3aa: CASSPDSNSYEQYF
v_gene: TRBV27; j_gene: TRBJ2-3; abundance: few; d_gene: TRBD2; CDR3nt: TGTGCCAGCAGTTTGGGCCTGAGGGCGGGGGGGACCACAGATACGCAGTATTTT; CDR3aa: CASSLGLRAGGTTDTQYF
v_gene: TRBV20-1; j_gene: TRBJ2-1; abundance: few; d_gene: NA; CDR3nt: TGCAGTGCTAAGGGTGGGCCTGAGCAGTTCTTC; CDR3aa: CSAKGGPEQFF
v_gene: TRBV29-1; j_gene: TRBJ2-5; abundance: NA; d_gene: NA; CDR3nt: TGCAGCGTTGAGGTGGGGCGCGGAGAGACCCAGTACTTC; CDR3aa: CSVEVGRGETQYF
v_gene: TRBV29-1; j_gene: TRBJ1-1; abundance: NA; d_gene: NA; CDR3nt: TGCAGCGTCTCGGGGGGGAACACTGAAGCTTTCTTT; CDR3aa: CSVSGGNTEAFF